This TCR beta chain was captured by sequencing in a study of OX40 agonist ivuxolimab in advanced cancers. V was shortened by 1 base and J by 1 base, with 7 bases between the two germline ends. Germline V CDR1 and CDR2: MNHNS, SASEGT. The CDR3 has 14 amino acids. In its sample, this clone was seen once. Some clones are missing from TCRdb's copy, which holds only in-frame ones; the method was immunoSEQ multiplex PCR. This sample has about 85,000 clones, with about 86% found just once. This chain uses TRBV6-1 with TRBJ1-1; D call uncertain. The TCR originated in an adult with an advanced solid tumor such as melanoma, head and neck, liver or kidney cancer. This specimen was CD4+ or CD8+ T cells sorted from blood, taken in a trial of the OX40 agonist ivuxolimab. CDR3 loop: CASSEVGKNTEAFF. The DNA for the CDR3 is TGTGCCAGCAGTGAAGTAGGTAAGAACACTGAAGCTTTCTTT.